This TCR beta chain was captured by sequencing in a study of shared clonotypes between healthy human individuals. V was trimmed by 6 bases and J by 4 bases, leaving 16 bases between them. The CDR3 length is 15 residues. The germline V gene has CDR1 MNHEY and CDR2 SMNVEV (reference sequence). This table comes from immunoSEQ multiplex PCR, and its TCRdb copy is limited to in-frame clones, with some not included. Seen here are about 1 million clones, about 70% observed once, and the top ten hold about 1.5%. Sequencing was performed on memory CD4+ T cells sorted from blood. Sample subset: CD45RA-negative fraction. V is TRBV27 and J is TRBJ1-5; possible D gene TRBD1, 5 bases. The TCR was taken from a man between 18 and 29 years old in good health. This CDR3 is CASRPTDKLNQPQHF. CDR3 sequence (DNA): TGTGCCAGCAGGCCGACAGATAAGCTAAATCAGCCCCAGCATTTT.